This is a list of T cell receptor beta chains from one sample in a study of shared clonotypes between healthy human individuals. Data came from immunoSEQ multiplex PCR; TCRdb stores just in-frame clones and leaves some out. The data contain roughly 810,000 clones, about 97% of them singletons. The sequencing input was naive CD8+ T cells sorted from blood. The receptors stem from a man aged 30-40 years in good health. Each CDR3 is given with its conserved first and last residue. The D gene is left open where the match is weak. Some rows mark clone size as missing; the rest say once, few, many or name a class of expanded clone.

>NA|TRBJ2-3|NA|TRBV11-2
TGTGCCAGCAGCCGGAGTTTCGGCGGTTTTGCTCGGGATACGCAGTATTTT
CASSRSFGGFARDTQYF
>NA|TRBJ2-3|NA|TRBV10-2
TGCGCCAGCCAAGTGCAGTCGGGTCGGGTAGATACGCAGTATTTT
CASQVQSGRVDTQYF
>NA|TRBJ1-2|NA|TRBV7-6
TGTGCCAGCAGCTTAGCGCCCCTGAACACAGGAGGAAATGGCTACACCTTC
CASSLAPLNTGGNGYTF
>NA|TRBJ1-2|NA|TRBV7-9
TGTGCCAGCAGCTCTCCGACAGGCCAGAATGGCTACACCTTC
CASSSPTGQNGYTF
>NA|TRBJ1-2|NA|TRBV5-1
TGCGCCAGCAGCTTGGCGCTTGGGGGGCAGGATGGCTACACCTTC
CASSLALGGQDGYTF
>NA|TRBJ1-5|NA|TRBV30
TGTGCCTGGAGAGGGGTAAATAGCAATCAGCCCCAGCATTTT
CAWRGVNSNQPQHF
>NA|TRBJ2-7|NA|TRBV19
TGTGCCAGTAGGGTAGCGCAGAGCTCCTACGAGCAGTACTTC
CASRVAQSSYEQYF
>NA|TRBJ2-1|NA|TRBV7-9
TGTGCCAGCAGCTTAGCGCCCAGGTCAGCGGTATATGAGCAGTTCTTC
CASSLAPRSAVYEQFF
>NA|TRBJ2-5|TRBD1|TRBV15
TGTGCCACCAGCGGGGACAGGGGATCGCAAGAGACCCAGTACTTC
CATSGDRGSQETQYF
>once|TRBJ2-7|TRBD2|TRBV11-2
TGTGCCAGCAGCCCCCGACTAGCGGGAGGAACCTACGAGCAGTACTTC
CASSPRLAGGTYEQYF
>NA|TRBJ2-3|NA|TRBV9
TGTGCCAGCAGCGTAGGTTTTCCAGATACGCAGTATTTT
CASSVGFPDTQYF
>NA|TRBJ2-7|TRBD2|TRBV15
TGTGCCACCAGCAGAGATCGCGGGACTAGCTCGTACGAGCAGTACTTC
CATSRDRGTSSYEQYF
>NA|TRBJ2-5|TRBD1|TRBV13
TGTGCCAGCAGCACCAAGACAGGGGGTCCCGGGACTGTGTACCAAGAGACCCAGTACTTC
CASSTKTGGPGTVYQETQYF
>NA|TRBJ2-1|NA|TRBV7-9
TGTGCCAGCAGCTCCGGATCCCTAGGGGCCTCCTACAATGAGCAGTTCTTC
CASSSGSLGASYNEQFF
>NA|TRBJ2-1|NA|TRBV29-1
TGCAGCGTCACTACAGGGCTTTGGGAGCAGTTCTTC
CSVTTGLWEQFF
>NA|TRBJ2-7|TRBD1|TRBV2
TGTGCCAGCAGACAGGACAGGGAGAATGCCTACGAGCAGTACTTC
CASRQDRENAYEQYF